These 24 T cell receptor beta chains were all obtained from the same sample, sequenced in a study of Graves' ophthalmopathy and Graves' hyperthyroidism. From RNA, the CDR3 regions of TCR beta chains were amplified and sequenced. HTBI primers served in a first-round RT-PCR, which a second-round multiplex PCR followed. In TCRdb, the multiplex PCR reads were re-called with MiXCR into one record per CDR3 protein. The sample yields over a million distinct CDR3 sequences, 35% to 40% seen once. The source material was peripheral blood or thyroid tissue (not recorded which). These receptors were taken from an adult man with Graves' hyperthyroidism.

This chain connects TRBV10-3 to TRBJ2-5, with 9 bases lining up with TRBD1. CDR1 is ENHRY and CDR2 is SYGVKD in the germline V gene. The J segment lost 9 bases and the V segment lost 8 bases, leaving 13 bases of the junction unmatched. CDR3 length: 14 residues. CDR3 loop: CAISGQGSNQPQYF. The DNA for the CDR3 is TGTGCCATCTCTGGACAGGGGAGCAATCAGCCCCAGTACTTC.

This clonotype was counted many times. This chain uses TRBV7-6 with TRBJ1-1, with D uncertain. The V gene's germline CDR1 is SGHVS and CDR2 FNYEAQ. V was shortened by 3 bases and J by 7 bases, with 12 bases between the two germline ends. The CDR3 has 13 amino acids. The CDR3 DNA reads TGTGCCAGCAGCTTGTTCCCGGGAATTGAAGCTTTCTTT. Its translation is CASSLFPGIEAFF.

This clonotype was seen a handful of times. The chain recombines TRBV7-3 with TRBJ1-5; D uncertain. The CDR3 length is 13 residues. Germline loops: CDR1 SGHTA, CDR2 FQGTGA. Trimming cost V 2 bases and J 9 bases, with 11 bases left between them. The CDR3 DNA is TGTGCCAGCAGCTTAGGGGAGGCATGGCCCCAGCATTTT. Translated: CASSLGEAWPQHF. The variable domain in full, with the rest retrieved from reference TRBV7-3 and TRBJ1-5, is GAGVSQTPSNKVTEKGKYVELRCDPISGHTALYWYRQSLGQGPEFLIYFQGTGAADDSGLPNDRFFAVRPEGSVSTLKIQRTERGDSAVYLCASSLGEAWPQHFGDGTRLSIL.

In this sample, this clonotype turned up a few times. This chain uses TRBV6-5 with TRBJ1-6; 8 nucleotides agree with TRBD1. This CDR3 contains 16 residues. CDR1 is MNHEY and CDR2 is SVGAGI in the germline V gene. The trim removed 8 bases at V and 4 bases at J, leaving 10 bases unmatched. The CDR3 sequence is CASGPDRGAYNSPLHF. The CDR3 DNA is TGTGCCAGCGGTCCCGACAGGGGCGCGTATAATTCACCCCTCCACTTT.

This clonotype was detected ten times or more. V gene TRBV19 combines with J gene TRBJ1-6, with 10 bases matching TRBD1. Germline CDR1 is LNHDA and CDR2 is SQIVND (reference sequence). The CDR3 has 16 residues. V was pared by 5 bases and J by 8 bases, with 9 bases of the junction left unmatched. CDR3 protein: CASSPNRGTGDSPLHF. As DNA, the CDR3 is TGTGCCAGTAGTCCAAACCGGGGGACAGGGGATTCACCCCTCCACTTT.

The chain employs TRBV7-8 and TRBJ1-5, with 8 bases that match TRBD1. The CDR3 spans 13 residues. The J segment lost 9 bases and the V segment lost 5 bases, leaving 6 bases of the junction unmatched. Germline V gives CDR1 SGHVS, CDR2 FQNEAQ. CDR3 nucleotides: TGTGCCAGCAGCCAGGGACAGGACTGGCCCCAGCATTTT. Its translation: CASSQGQDWPQHF.

This clonotype appeared many times. The V call is TRBV14, the J call TRBJ2-7, with D perhaps matching TRBD1 (5 bases). The length of the CDR3 is 13 residues. In germline, CDR1 is SGHDN, CDR2 FVKESK. The V end was cut by 4 bases, the J end by 6 bases, with 13 bases between. The CDR3, as DNA: TGTGCCAGCAGCCGGAACCAGGGCTCCGAGCAGTACTTC. This encodes CASSRNQGSEQYF. The whole variable domain, filled in from reference TRBV14 and TRBJ2-7, reads EAGVTQFPSHSVIEKGQTVTLRCDPISGHDNLYWYRRVMGKEIKFLLHFVKESKQDESGMPNNRFLAERTGGTYSTLKVQPAELEDSGVYFCASSRNQGSEQYFGPGTRLTVT.

CDR3 sequence reads: CATSRAGPTGATGELFF. The CDR3 DNA follows: TGTGCCACCAGCAGGGCGGGGCCGACAGGGGCCACCGGGGAGCTGTTTTTT. The J gene is TRBJ2-2, the V gene TRBV15; TRBD1 matches 8 bases. CDR1 is LNHNV, CDR2 YYDKDF, per germline (reference sequence). The length of the CDR3 is 17 residues. V dropped 3 bases and J dropped 4; count of bases not matched to a gene: 10.

With regard to this clonotype: The junction does not match germline at one end; this may be a read error. CDR3 sequence reads: CASSSQGEDGYTF. In DNA, the CDR3 is TGTGCCAGCAGTTCACAGGGTGAAGATGGCTACACCTTC. This chain connects TRBV10-2 to TRBJ1-2, with D perhaps TRBD1 (6 bases). The CDR3 is made up of 13 amino acids. Germline CDR1 WSHSY, CDR2 SAAADI.

Many counts were recorded for this clonotype. The rearrangement links TRBV10-3 to TRBJ2-7; TRBD1 agrees at 12 bases. V lost 6 bases, J lost 6 bases, and 15 bases stayed unmatched. Germline V gene lookup returns CDR1 ENHRY and CDR2 SYGVKD. This CDR3 region has 17 residues. The CDR3 DNA follows: TGTGCCATCAGGGATCCGGGACAGGGGGCTTTGGGAGGCGAGCAGTACTTC. Protein product: CAIRDPGQGALGGEQYF.

This clonotype has a handful of counts. This rearrangement joins TRBV13 to TRBJ2-7; 7 nucleotides agree with TRBD2. Per the germline V gene, CDR1 is PRHDT and CDR2 is FYEKMQ (reference sequence). With V trimmed by 5 bases and J by 3 bases, 13 bases remained unmatched. This CDR3 region has 16 residues. CDR3 amino acids: CASSTWTSDTNYEQYF. The CDR3 nucleotides are TGTGCCAGCAGCACCTGGACTAGTGACACGAACTACGAGCAGTACTTC.

J is TRBJ2-5 and V is TRBV20-1, with 8 positions matching TRBD2. The CDR3 runs to 13 residues. The germline CDR1 and CDR2 sequences are DFQATT and SNEGSKA (reference sequence). Unmatched junction bases numbered 8, after V lost 6 bases and J lost 5 bases. The DNA of the CDR3 is TGCAGTGCCGTCAGCGGGAGTGAGGAGACCCAGTACTTC. Its protein is CSAVSGSEETQYF.

This chain connects TRBV7-2 to TRBJ1-1; 7 bases map to TRBD1. The trim removed 5 bases at V and 2 bases at J, leaving 11 bases unmatched. The CDR3 sequence is 16 residues long. Looked up from germline, CDR1 is SGHTA and CDR2 is FQGNSA. The CDR3 loop is CASSRNRGTGNTEAFF. The CDR3 coding sequence is TGTGCCAGCAGCAGAAACAGGGGAACGGGAAACACTGAAGCTTTCTTT.

The chain has TRBV20-1 and TRBJ1-2, with 7 bases lining up with TRBD1. The CDR3 extends over 14 amino acids. The trim removed 6 bases at V and 3 bases at J, leaving 10 bases unmatched. Germline CDR1 reads DFQATT; CDR2 reads SNEGSKA (reference sequence). The CDR3 reads CSAPKTGIDYGYTF. DNA of the CDR3: TGCAGTGCCCCCAAGACAGGGATAGACTATGGCTACACCTTC.

Of note for this clonotype: This may arise from a read error, as a much more abundant clone is one base away. V gene TRBV7-9 combines with J gene TRBJ2-5; unclear D gene. CDR1 is SEHNR and CDR2 is FQNEAQ in the germline V gene (reference sequence). The CDR3 is 14 residues long. For the CDR3, the DNA is TGTGCCAGCAGCCAAGACGCCCGGGCAGAGGCCCAGTACTTC. Its translation: CASSQDARAEAQYF.

This chain links TRBV19 with TRBJ1-1; D not resolved. V gave up 6 bases and J gave up 2 bases, with 22 bases separating them. The germline V gene has CDR1 LNHDA and CDR2 SQIVND (reference sequence). CDR3 size: 17 residues. CDR3 region: CASRPSWEASSNTEAFF. CDR3 bases: TGTGCCAGTAGACCTTCCTGGGAGGCCTCGTCTAACACTGAAGCTTTCTTT.

The chain combines TRBV20-1 with TRBJ2-7; 13 bases fit TRBD2. CDR3 length equals 17 residues. Trimming cost V 6 bases and J 3 bases; bases outside gene matches: 14. From germline, CDR1 is DFQATT and CDR2 SNEGSKA (reference sequence). CDR3 bases: TGCAGTGCCGTCCAGGGGGGGACTAGCGGGACCAACTACGAGCAGTACTTC. It yields the protein CSAVQGGTSGTNYEQYF.

This clonotype was seen at least ten times. The rearrangement links TRBV5-5 to TRBJ2-5; no reliable D call. Germline loops: CDR1 SGHKS, CDR2 YYEKEE (reference sequence). Trimming took 0 bases from V and 1 from J, leaving 7 bases between them. The CDR3 is 14 residues long. In DNA form, the CDR3 reads TGTGCCAGCAGCTTGGAGTCAGCCCAAGAGACCCAGTACTTC. Translated: CASSLESAQETQYF.

This chain links TRBV5-4 with TRBJ2-2; 8 bases agree with TRBD1. The V gene's germline CDR1 is SGHNT and CDR2 YYREEE (reference sequence). The CDR3 is 15 amino acids. The junction had 6 bases not matched to a gene; V was cut back by 4 bases and J by 4 bases. CDR3 sequence: CASSLPGTGTGELFF. For the CDR3, the DNA is TGTGCCAGCAGCCTCCCAGGGACAGGCACCGGGGAGCTGTTTTTT.

This clonotype was seen repeatedly, ten times or more. This rearrangement joins TRBV2 to TRBJ1-2; 9 bases agree with TRBD1. The CDR3 sequence is 16 residues long. Germline CDR1 SNHLY, CDR2 FYNNEI. V lost 2 bases and J lost 3; bases outside the gene matches: 7. The CDR3 DNA is TGTGCCAGCAGTGAACGGGGGACAGGGAGGGACTATGGCTACACCTTC. Its protein is CASSERGTGRDYGYTF.

Of note for this clonotype: The conserved phenylalanine or tryptophan normally closing the CDR3 is absent here, so this likely arose from a read error. The rearrangement joins TRBV7-9 to TRBJ1-2; D perhaps matches TRBD1 (6 bases). The ends were cut back, 5 bases at V and 3 bases at J, with 13 bases in the middle. CDR1 is SEHNR, CDR2 FQNEAQ, per germline (reference sequence). The CDR3 is 14 amino acids. The CDR3 is CASSQQGGDYGYTL. The CDR3 DNA reads as TGTGCCAGCAGCCAACAGGGAGGTGACTATGGCTACACCCTC.

This clonotype was seen ten or more times. V and J are TRBV10-3 and TRBJ2-2; D uncertain. Germline-derived CDR1 and CDR2 are ENHRY and SYGVKD. The length of the CDR3 is 13 residues. V was cut by 4 bases and J by 3 bases, with 6 bases left in between. The CDR3 sequence is CAISAGHTGELFF. CDR3 bases: TGTGCCATCAGTGCGGGTCACACCGGGGAGCTGTTTTTT.

The chain couples TRBV20-1 to TRBJ1-4; 7 nucleotides line up with TRBD1. The CDR3 sequence is 14 residues long. Losses at the gene ends were 4 bases for V and 6 bases for J; bases not matched to a gene: 8. Germline V CDR1 and CDR2: DFQATT, SNEGSKA (reference sequence). CDR3 amino acids: CSAKLQGTDEKLFF. CDR3 in DNA: TGCAGTGCTAAGCTACAGGGGACGGATGAAAAACTGTTTTTT.

As regards this clonotype: A much larger clone lies one base from this, so it may be a read error. The V gene is TRBV19, the J gene TRBJ2-5; the match to TRBD1 covers 8 bases. Germline V gives CDR1 LNHDA, CDR2 SQIVND (reference sequence). This CDR3 is built from 15 residues. The CDR3 region is CAGSTGGRRQETQYF. DNA for the CDR3: TGTGCCGGTAGTACAGGGGGAAGACGACAAGAGACCCAGTACTTC. Supplemented by reference TRBV19 and TRBJ2-5, the full variable domain reads DGGITQSPKYLFRKEGQNVTLSCEQNLNHDAMYWYRQDPGQGLRLIYYSQIVNDFQKGDIAEGYSVSREKKESFPLTVTSAQKNPTAFYLCAGSTGGRRQETQYFGPGTRLLVL.